The rows below give T cell receptor beta chains drawn from one sample of a study of regulatory T cells in long-lasting Graves disease. One entry per CDR3 protein, called by TCRdb with MiXCR from the multiplex PCR reads. The sample holds 400,000 to 500,000 distinct CDR3 sequences, roughly 21% seen once. The material sequenced was peripheral blood mononuclear cells (PBMCs), taken when the disease was refractory, from a patient treated with antithyroid drugs. These TCRs come from a female donor with Graves disease. CDR3s include the opening cysteine and the closing phenylalanine or tryptophan. D genes are given only for firm matches. The listing skips clone size in some rows; elsewhere it reads once, few, many or a size class.

CDR3	DNA	V	J	D	size
CASSPSDLAWETQYF	TGTGCCAGCAGCCCCTCGGATTTAGCTTGGGAGACCCAGTACTTC	TRBV9	TRBJ2-5	-	-
CATSDAGQPNYGYTF	TGTGCCACCAGTGATGCCGGGCAGCCCAACTATGGCTACACCTTC	TRBV24-1	TRBJ1-2	-	many
CASSFGGQGATEAFF	TGTGCCAGCAGTTTTGGGGGACAGGGGGCCACTGAAGCTTTCTTT	TRBV12-3/TRBV12-4	TRBJ1-1	TRBD1	many
CASSSGPVGGEKLFF	TGTGCCAGCAGCTCGGGACCCGTAGGAGGGGAAAAACTGTTTTTT	TRBV7-6	TRBJ1-4	-	-
CASSLKGAGKDEQYF	TGTGCCAGCAGTTTAAAGGGGGCAGGGAAAGACGAGCAGTACTTC	TRBV28	TRBJ2-7	TRBD1	many
CASSTPSGRIYEQYF	TGTGCCAGCAGCACCCCTAGCGGGAGGATCTACGAGCAGTACTTC	TRBV7-2	TRBJ2-7	TRBD2	many
CSAREDDEQFF	TGCAGTGCTAGAGAGGATGATGAGCAGTTCTTC	TRBV20-1	TRBJ2-1	-	-
CASSYSKIGAGANVLTF	TGTGCCAGCAGTTATTCGAAGATCGGTGCCGGGGCCAACGTCCTGACTTTC	TRBV6-5	TRBJ2-6	-	few
CASSPGGLAEETQYF	TGTGCCAGCAGCCCTGGGGGACTAGCGGAAGAGACCCAGTACTTC	TRBV6-1	TRBJ2-5	TRBD2	many
CASTATGLRKETQYF	TGCGCCAGCACAGCCACGGGGCTTCGGAAAGAGACCCAGTACTTC	TRBV5-1	TRBJ2-5	-	-
CASSLRARNTEAFF	TGTGCCAGCAGTTTGAGGGCGAGGAACACTGAAGCTTTCTTT	TRBV28	TRBJ1-1	-	many
CASTVDYPTGELFF	TGTGCCAGCACTGTCGACTACCCTACCGGGGAGCTGTTTTTT	TRBV6-2/TRBV6-3	TRBJ2-2	-	-
CASRGGMAYEQYF	TGTGCCAGCAGAGGCGGGATGGCCTACGAGCAGTACTTC	TRBV28	TRBJ2-7	-	many
CASSSTATNEKLFF	TGTGCCAGCAGCTCGACTGCAACTAATGAAAAACTGTTTTTT	TRBV5-1	TRBJ1-4	-	many
CASSPFEGAVGYGYTF	TGTGCCAGCAGCCCTTTCGAGGGGGCCGTCGGCTATGGCTACACCTTC	TRBV11-3	TRBJ1-2	TRBD1	-
CTASSDENIQYF	TGCACTGCTAGTTCAGACGAAAACATTCAGTACTTC	TRBV20-1	TRBJ2-4	-	-
CASSSAAGGMDEQYF	TGTGCCAGCAGTTCGGCGGCAGGGGGCATGGACGAGCAGTACTTC	TRBV28	TRBJ2-7	TRBD1	many
CASSEQTATDNQPQHF	TGTGCCAGCAGCGAACAGACAGCTACCGACAATCAGCCCCAGCATTTT	TRBV6-2/TRBV6-3	TRBJ1-5	-	-
CASRPTGRNQPQHF	TGTGCCAGCAGACCCACAGGGCGCAATCAGCCCCAGCATTTT	TRBV12-3/TRBV12-4	TRBJ1-5	-	many
CAIGAGLYNEQFF	TGTGCCATTGGGGCAGGGTTGTACAATGAGCAGTTCTTC	TRBV2	TRBJ2-1	-	-
CASSDEGGGELFF	TGTGCCAGCAGCGACGAGGGTGGCGGGGAGCTGTTTTTT	TRBV2	TRBJ2-2	-	many
CASSFTGLGETQYF	TGTGCCAGCAGCTTTACGGGGTTAGGAGAGACCCAGTACTTC	TRBV11-2	TRBJ2-5	-	many
CAWSVFGHNSPLHF	TGTGCCTGGAGTGTTTTCGGGCATAATTCACCCCTCCACTTT	TRBV30	TRBJ1-6	-	-
CSVRLGRQETQYF	TGCAGCGTCCGCTTGGGCCGACAAGAGACCCAGTACTTC	TRBV29-1	TRBJ2-5	-	-
CASSLAPGGQNIQYF	TGCGCCAGCAGCTTGGCCCCTGGGGGCCAAAACATTCAGTACTTC	TRBV5-1	TRBJ2-4	-	-
CSSSVNSMNTEAFF	TGCAGCTCCTCGGTGAACTCGATGAACACTGAAGCTTTCTTT	TRBV29-1	TRBJ1-1	-	few
CASSVDGTGGNTIYF	TGTGCCAGCAGCGTAGACGGGACGGGAGGAAACACCATATATTTT	TRBV9	TRBJ1-3	-	once
CASNWAPYQPQHF	TGTGCCAGCAATTGGGCCCCCTATCAGCCCCAGCATTTT	TRBV6-1	TRBJ1-5	-	-
CASSFSGGELFF	TGTGCCAGCAGCTTCTCTGGCGGGGAGCTGTTTTTT	TRBV7-3	TRBJ2-2	-	many
CASSGTGVGYTF	TGTGCCAGCAGCGGGACAGGGGTCGGCTACACCTTC	TRBV6-4	TRBJ1-2	TRBD1	-
CASSLAKKTPNYGYTF	TGTGCCAGCAGCTTAGCTAAGAAGACACCTAACTATGGCTACACCTTC	TRBV7-9	TRBJ1-2	-	few
CASSRGIDTEAFF	TGCGCCAGCAGCCGGGGGATTGACACTGAAGCTTTCTTT	TRBV5-1	TRBJ1-1	-	few
CASTLDLAKNIQYF	TGTGCCAGCACACTCGATCTAGCCAAAAACATTCAGTACTTC	TRBV6-2/TRBV6-3	TRBJ2-4	-	few
CSAMAREAGELFF	TGCAGTGCTATGGCCAGGGAGGCCGGGGAGCTGTTTTTT	TRBV20-1	TRBJ2-2	-	-
CASSQAGLGNQPQHF	TGTGCCAGCAGCCAAGCCGGGCTTGGCAATCAGCCCCAGCATTTT	TRBV3-1	TRBJ1-5	-	-
CSAWSRDEKLFF	TGCAGTGCCTGGTCCCGGGATGAAAAACTGTTTTTT	TRBV20-1	TRBJ1-4	-	few
CATSDGTRDEQYF	TGTGCCACCAGTGATGGGACTAGGGACGAGCAGTACTTC	TRBV24-1	TRBJ2-7	TRBD2	many
CASMADRGQTEAFF	TGTGCCAGCATGGCGGACAGGGGTCAGACTGAAGCTTTCTTT	TRBV2	TRBJ1-1	TRBD1	many
CGSKGSSYEQYF	TGTGGTTCGAAGGGGAGCTCCTACGAGCAGTACTTC	TRBV27	TRBJ2-7	-	-
CASSRGTGVAETQYF	TGTGCCAGCAGCCGCGGGACAGGGGTTGCGGAGACCCAGTACTTC	TRBV3-1	TRBJ2-5	TRBD1	few
CATSDGGAGGERTEAFF	TGTGCCACCAGTGATGGTGGGGCAGGGGGCGAAAGAACTGAAGCTTTCTTT	TRBV24-1	TRBJ1-1	TRBD1	many
CASSGLAGGGDEQYF	TGTGCCAGCAGCGGACTAGCGGGGGGTGGTGACGAGCAGTACTTC	TRBV9	TRBJ2-7	TRBD2	few
CAWRRTGRNTEAFF	TGTGCCTGGAGACGGACAGGCAGGAACACTGAAGCTTTCTTT	TRBV30	TRBJ1-1	TRBD1	-
CASSLAGVSEQFF	TGTGCCAGCAGCTTAGCGGGAGTATCTGAGCAGTTCTTC	TRBV13	TRBJ2-1	-	-
CASSLGGGSYTEAFF	TGTGCCAGCTCCCTAGGGGGGGGCTCGTACACTGAAGCTTTCTTT	TRBV11-2	TRBJ1-1	-	-
CASSYRGASTDTQYF	TGTGCCAGCAGCTACCGGGGGGCTAGCACAGATACGCAGTATTTT	TRBV7-3	TRBJ2-3	-	few
CASSLVGPGRGYTF	-	TRBV12-3/TRBV12-4	TRBJ1-2	-	-
CASSPPQGGLGYTF	TGTGCCAGCAGCCCACCACAGGGAGGGCTTGGCTACACCTTC	TRBV7-9	TRBJ1-2	-	-
CASRRAFQETQYF	TGTGCCAGCAGACGGGCGTTCCAAGAGACCCAGTACTTC	TRBV2	TRBJ2-5	-	many
CASSYSGGGSRVDGYTF	TGTGCCAGCAGTTACTCGGGGGGGGGCAGTAGGGTTGATGGCTACACCTTC	TRBV6-5	TRBJ1-2	-	few
CASSLYGGIETQYF	TGTGCCAGCAGCTTGTATGGAGGGATAGAGACCCAGTACTTC	TRBV5-5	TRBJ2-5	-	-
CASSLYETRGYTF	TGTGCCAGCAGTTTATACGAAACTAGAGGCTACACCTTC	TRBV12-3/TRBV12-4	TRBJ1-2	-	many
CSARTSGRESYNEQFF	TGCAGTGCTAGGACTAGCGGGAGGGAAAGCTACAATGAGCAGTTCTTC	TRBV20-1	TRBJ2-1	TRBD2	-
CASSLEGRRTLFYGYTF	TGTGCCAGCAGCTTAGAGGGCAGGCGGACCCTATTCTATGGCTACACCTTC	TRBV11-2	TRBJ1-2	-	many
CASSSGGGRHYEQYF	TGTGCCAGCAGTTCCGGGGGGGGGCGGCACTACGAGCAGTACTTC	TRBV27	TRBJ2-7	TRBD2	-
CASSPPTGQAVETQYF	TGTGCCAGCTCACCACCCACAGGGCAAGCGGTGGAGACCCAGTACTTC	TRBV27	TRBJ2-5	-	-
CASSQSEGSGQPQHF	TGCGCCAGCAGCCAAAGCGAGGGATCGGGTCAGCCCCAGCATTTT	TRBV4-3	TRBJ1-5	-	-